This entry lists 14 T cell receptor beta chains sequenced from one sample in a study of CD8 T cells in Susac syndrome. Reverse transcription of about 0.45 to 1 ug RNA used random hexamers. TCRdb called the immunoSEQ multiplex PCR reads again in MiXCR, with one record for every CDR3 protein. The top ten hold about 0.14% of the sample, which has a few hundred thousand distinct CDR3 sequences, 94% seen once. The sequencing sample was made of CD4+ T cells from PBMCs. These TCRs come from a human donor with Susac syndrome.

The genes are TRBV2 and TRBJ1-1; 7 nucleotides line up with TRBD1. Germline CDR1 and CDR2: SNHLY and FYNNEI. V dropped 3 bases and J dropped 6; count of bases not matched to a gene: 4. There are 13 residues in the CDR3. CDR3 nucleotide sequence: TGTGCCAGCAGTGAGGCGAGGGGGCCTGAAGCTTTCTTT. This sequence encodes CASSEARGPEAFF.

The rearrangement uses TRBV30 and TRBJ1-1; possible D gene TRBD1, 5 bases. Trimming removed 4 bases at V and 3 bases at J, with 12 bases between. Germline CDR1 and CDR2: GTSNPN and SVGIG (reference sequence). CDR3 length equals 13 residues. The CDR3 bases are TGTGCCTGGAATGCCAGGGAGGACACTGAAGCTTTCTTT. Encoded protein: CAWNAREDTEAFF.

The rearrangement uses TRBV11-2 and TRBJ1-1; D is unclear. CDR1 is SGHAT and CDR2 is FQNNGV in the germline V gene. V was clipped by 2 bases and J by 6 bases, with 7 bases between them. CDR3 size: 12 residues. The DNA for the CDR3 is TGTGCCAGCAGCTTATGGACTCCTGAAGCTTTCTTT. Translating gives CASSLWTPEAFF.

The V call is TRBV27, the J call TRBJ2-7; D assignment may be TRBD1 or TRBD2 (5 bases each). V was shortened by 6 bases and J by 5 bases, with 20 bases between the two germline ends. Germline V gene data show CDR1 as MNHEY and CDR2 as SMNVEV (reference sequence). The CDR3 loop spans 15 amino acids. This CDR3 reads CASSRILGTIHEQYF. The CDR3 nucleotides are TGTGCCAGCAGCCGAATTCTCGGGACGATTCACGAGCAGTACTTC.

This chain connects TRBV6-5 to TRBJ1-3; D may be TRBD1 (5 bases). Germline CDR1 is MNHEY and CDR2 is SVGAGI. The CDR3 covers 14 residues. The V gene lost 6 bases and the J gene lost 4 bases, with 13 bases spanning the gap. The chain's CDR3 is CASRGEGKGNTIYF. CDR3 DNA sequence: TGTGCCAGCAGGGGGGAGGGGAAAGGAAACACCATATATTTT.

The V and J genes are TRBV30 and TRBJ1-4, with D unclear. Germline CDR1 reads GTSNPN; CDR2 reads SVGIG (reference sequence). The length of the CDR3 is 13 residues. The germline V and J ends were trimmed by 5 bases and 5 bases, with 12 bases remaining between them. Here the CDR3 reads CAWRTPPNEKLFF. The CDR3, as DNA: TGTGCCTGGCGGACCCCACCGAATGAAAAACTGTTTTTT.

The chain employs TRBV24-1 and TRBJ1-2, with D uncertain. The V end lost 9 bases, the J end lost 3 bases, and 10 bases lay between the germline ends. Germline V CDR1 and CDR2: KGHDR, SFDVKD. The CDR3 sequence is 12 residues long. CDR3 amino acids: CATFGRDYGYTF. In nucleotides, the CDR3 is TGTGCCACCTTCGGGAGGGACTATGGCTACACCTTC.

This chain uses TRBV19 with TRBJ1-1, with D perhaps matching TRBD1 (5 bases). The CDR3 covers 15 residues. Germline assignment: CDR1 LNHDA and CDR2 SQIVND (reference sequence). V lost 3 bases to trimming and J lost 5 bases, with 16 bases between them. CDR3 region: CASSIQRGLGTEAFF. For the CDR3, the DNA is TGTGCCAGTAGTATTCAACGGGGCTTGGGGACTGAAGCTTTCTTT.

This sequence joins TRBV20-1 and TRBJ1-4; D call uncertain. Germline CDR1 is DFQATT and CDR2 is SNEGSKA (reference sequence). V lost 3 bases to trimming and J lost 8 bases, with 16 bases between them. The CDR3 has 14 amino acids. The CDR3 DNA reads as TGCAGTGCTAGGGACCGGGCCCAAGGGGAAAAACTGTTTTTT. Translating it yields CSARDRAQGEKLFF.

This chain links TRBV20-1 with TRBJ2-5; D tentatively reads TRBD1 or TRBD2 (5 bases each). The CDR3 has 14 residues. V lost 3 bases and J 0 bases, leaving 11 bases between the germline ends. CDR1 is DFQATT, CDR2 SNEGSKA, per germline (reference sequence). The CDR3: CSASLGTDQETQYF. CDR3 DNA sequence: TGCAGTGCTAGCCTCGGGACGGACCAAGAGACCCAGTACTTC.

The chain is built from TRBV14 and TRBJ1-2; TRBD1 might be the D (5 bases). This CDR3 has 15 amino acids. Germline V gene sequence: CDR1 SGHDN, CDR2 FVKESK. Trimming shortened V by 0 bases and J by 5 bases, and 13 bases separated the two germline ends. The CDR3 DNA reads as TGTGCCAGCAGCCAAGAATTGGGGACCATGTATGGCTACACCTTC. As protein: CASSQELGTMYGYTF.

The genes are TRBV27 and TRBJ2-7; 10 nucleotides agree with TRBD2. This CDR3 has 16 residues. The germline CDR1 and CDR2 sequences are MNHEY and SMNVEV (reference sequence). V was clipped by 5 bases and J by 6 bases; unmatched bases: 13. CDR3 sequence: CASSILAGATGVEQYF. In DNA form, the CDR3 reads TGTGCCAGCAGTATCCTAGCGGGGGCCACCGGGGTCGAGCAGTACTTC.

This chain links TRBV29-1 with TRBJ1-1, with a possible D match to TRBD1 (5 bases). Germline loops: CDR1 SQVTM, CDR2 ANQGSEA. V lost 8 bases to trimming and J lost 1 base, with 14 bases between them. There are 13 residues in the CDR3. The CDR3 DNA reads TGCAGCCTTCAGTCACAGGCGAACACTGAAGCTTTCTTT. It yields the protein CSLQSQANTEAFF.

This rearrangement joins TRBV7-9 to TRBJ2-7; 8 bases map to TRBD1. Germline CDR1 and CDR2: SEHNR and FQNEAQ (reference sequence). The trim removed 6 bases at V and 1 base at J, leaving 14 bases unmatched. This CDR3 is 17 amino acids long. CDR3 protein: CASRPLVDRGRSYEQYF. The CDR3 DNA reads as TGTGCCAGCAGACCTCTGGTCGACAGGGGAAGGTCCTACGAGCAGTACTTC.